The sequence of this T cell receptor (beta chain) was determined in a study of cytomegalovirus exposure and HLA in healthy donors. General study points: Across donors, most TCRs were seen rarely, yet some public ones were widespread.

The study sampled nominally healthy donors, though unrecorded immune exposures were likely. PCR involved 60 Vbeta and 13 Jbeta primers. Using immunoSEQ multiplex PCR, the repertoire was profiled, and TCRdb retains in-frame clones only, with some absent. The specimen's table records tens of thousands of clones. The CDR3 is 16 amino acids. After removal of 1 base from V and 5 bases from J, the junction contained 12 bases not matched to a gene. CDR1 and CDR2 from the germline V gene are SQVTM and ANQGSEA. Points on this clone: What it binds is unknown.

Sequenced: PBMCs. The chain joins TRBV29-1 to TRBJ2-5; 8 bases are shared with TRBD1. This clonotype was obtained from a male donor in good health and CMV-seronegative. The CDR3 here is CSVEGPGQEPGETQYF. In DNA, the CDR3 is TGCAGCGTTGAAGGGCCGGGACAGGAACCCGGGGAGACCCAGTACTTC.